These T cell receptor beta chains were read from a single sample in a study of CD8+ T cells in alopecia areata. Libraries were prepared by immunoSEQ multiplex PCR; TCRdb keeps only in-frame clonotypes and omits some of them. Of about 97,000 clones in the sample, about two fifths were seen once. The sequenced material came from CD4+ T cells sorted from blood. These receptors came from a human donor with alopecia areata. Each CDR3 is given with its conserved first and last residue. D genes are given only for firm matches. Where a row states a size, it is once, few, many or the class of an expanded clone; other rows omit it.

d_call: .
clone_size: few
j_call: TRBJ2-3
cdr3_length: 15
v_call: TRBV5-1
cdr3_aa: CASSFDDIGSGTQYF
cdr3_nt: TGCGCCAGCAGTTTTGACGATATTGGATCCGGTACGCAGTATTTT

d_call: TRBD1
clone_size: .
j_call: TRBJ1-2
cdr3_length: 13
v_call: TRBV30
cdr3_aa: CAWAPGGWYGYTF
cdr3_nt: TGTGCCTGGGCCCCAGGGGGTTGGTATGGCTACACCTTC

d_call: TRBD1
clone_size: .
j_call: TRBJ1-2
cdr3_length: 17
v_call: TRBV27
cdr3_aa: CASSLFPGTGHGDGYTF
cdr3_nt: TGTGCCAGCAGTTTATTCCCGGGGACAGGCCACGGGGATGGCTACACCTTC

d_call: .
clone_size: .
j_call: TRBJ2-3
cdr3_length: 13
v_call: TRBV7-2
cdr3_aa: CASSPGPTGTQYF
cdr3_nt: TGTGCCAGCAGCCCGGGACCCACCGGCACGCAGTATTTT

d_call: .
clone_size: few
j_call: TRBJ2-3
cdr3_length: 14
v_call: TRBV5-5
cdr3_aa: CASSLSIGTDTQYF
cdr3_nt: TGTGCCAGCAGCTTGTCCATCGGCACAGATACGCAGTATTTT

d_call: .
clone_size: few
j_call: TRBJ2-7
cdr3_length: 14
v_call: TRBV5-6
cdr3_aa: CASSLVGTTYEQYF
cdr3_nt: TGTGCCAGCAGCTTGGTGGGGACCACCTACGAGCAGTACTTC

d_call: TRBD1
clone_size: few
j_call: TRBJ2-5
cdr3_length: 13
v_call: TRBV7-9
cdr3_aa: CASILDRGETQYF
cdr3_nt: TGTGCCAGCATCCTGGACAGGGGCGAGACCCAGTACTTC

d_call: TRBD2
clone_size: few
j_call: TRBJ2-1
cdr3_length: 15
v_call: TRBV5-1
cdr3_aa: CASSQPGLAYNEQFF
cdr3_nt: TGCGCCAGCAGCCAACCGGGACTAGCGTACAATGAGCAGTTCTTC

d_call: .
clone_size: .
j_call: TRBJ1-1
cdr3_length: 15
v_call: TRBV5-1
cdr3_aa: CASSLGPSLNTEAFF
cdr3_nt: TGCGCCAGCAGCTTGGGACCGTCCCTGAACACTGAAGCTTTCTTT

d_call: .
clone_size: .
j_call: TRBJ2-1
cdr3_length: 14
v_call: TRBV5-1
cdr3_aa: CASSLGFSNNEQFF
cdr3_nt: TGCGCCAGCAGCTTGGGTTTCAGCAACAATGAGCAGTTCTTC

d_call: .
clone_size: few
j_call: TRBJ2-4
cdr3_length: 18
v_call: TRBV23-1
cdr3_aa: CASSIGGQSRLAKNIQYF
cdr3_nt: TGCGCCAGCAGTATCGGCGGACAGTCAAGACTAGCCAAAAACATTCAGTACTTC

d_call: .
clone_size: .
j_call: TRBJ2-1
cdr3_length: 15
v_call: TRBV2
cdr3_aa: CASTVGRNSYNEQFF
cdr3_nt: TGTGCCAGCACAGTCGGCCGAAATTCCTACAATGAGCAGTTCTTC

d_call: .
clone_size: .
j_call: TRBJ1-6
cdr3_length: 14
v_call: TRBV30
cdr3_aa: CAWSRDRNNSPLHF
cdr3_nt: TGTGCCTGGAGTAGGGACCGTAATAATTCACCCCTCCACTTT

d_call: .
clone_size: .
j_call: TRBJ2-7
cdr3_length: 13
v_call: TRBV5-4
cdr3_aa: CASSLSTSYEQYF
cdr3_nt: TGTGCCAGCAGCTTAAGCACCTCCTACGAGCAGTACTTC

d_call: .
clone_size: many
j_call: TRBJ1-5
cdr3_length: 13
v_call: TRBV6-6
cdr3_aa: CASSYEGGEPQHF
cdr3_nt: TGTGCCAGCAGTTACGAGGGGGGCGAGCCCCAGCATTTT

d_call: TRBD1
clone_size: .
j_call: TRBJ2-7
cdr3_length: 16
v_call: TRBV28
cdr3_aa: CASSFPPRDRDYEQYF
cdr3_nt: TGTGCCAGCAGTTTTCCGCCCCGGGACAGGGACTACGAGCAGTACTTC

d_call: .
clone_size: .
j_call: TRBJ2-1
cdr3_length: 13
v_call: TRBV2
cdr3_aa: CASSEVSVSEQFF
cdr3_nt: TGTGCCAGCAGTGAAGTTTCAGTTAGTGAGCAGTTCTTC

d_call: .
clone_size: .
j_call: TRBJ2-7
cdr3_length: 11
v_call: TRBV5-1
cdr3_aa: CASSVAGEQYF
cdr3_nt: TGCGCCAGCAGTGTGGCGGGCGAGCAGTACTTC

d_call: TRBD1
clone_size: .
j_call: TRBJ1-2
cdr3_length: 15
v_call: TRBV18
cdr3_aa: CASSPISEGAGGYTF
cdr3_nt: TGTGCCAGCTCACCAATCTCGGAGGGGGCCGGTGGCTACACCTTC

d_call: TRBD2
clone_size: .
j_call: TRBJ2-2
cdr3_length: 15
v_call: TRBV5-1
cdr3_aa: CASRKGGSNTGELFF
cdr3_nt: TGCGCCAGCCGAAAGGGAGGGTCGAACACCGGGGAGCTGTTTTTT

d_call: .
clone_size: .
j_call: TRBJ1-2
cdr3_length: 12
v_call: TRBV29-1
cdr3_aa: CSVPSPGHGYTF
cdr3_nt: TGCAGCGTCCCCTCCCCTGGGCATGGCTACACCTTC

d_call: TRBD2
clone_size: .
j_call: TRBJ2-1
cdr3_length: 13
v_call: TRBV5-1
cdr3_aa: CASRLAGGDEQFF
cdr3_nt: TGCGCCAGTAGACTAGCGGGAGGCGATGAGCAGTTCTTC

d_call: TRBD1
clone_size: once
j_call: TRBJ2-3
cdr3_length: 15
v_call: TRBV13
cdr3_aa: CASSFGQGPSHTQYF
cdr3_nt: TGTGCCAGCAGCTTTGGACAGGGACCTTCCCATACGCAGTATTTT

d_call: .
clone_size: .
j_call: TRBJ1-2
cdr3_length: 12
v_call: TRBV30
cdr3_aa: CAWSRTDYGYTF
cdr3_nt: TGTGCCTGGAGCCGGACAGACTATGGCTACACCTTC

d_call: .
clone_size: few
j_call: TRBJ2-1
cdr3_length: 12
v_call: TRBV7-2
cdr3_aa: CASSLAYNEQFF
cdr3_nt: TGTGCCAGCAGCTTAGCGTACAATGAGCAGTTCTTC

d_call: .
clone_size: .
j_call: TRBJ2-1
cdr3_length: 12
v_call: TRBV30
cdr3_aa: CAWSVPPPEQFF
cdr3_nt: TGTGCCTGGAGTGTCCCCCCGCCGGAGCAGTTCTTC

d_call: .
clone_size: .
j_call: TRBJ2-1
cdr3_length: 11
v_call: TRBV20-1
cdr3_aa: CSELFQGLEFF
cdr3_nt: TGCAGTGAACTTTTTCAGGGACTTGAGTTCTTC

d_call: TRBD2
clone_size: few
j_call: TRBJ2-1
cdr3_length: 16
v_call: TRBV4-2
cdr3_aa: CASSQDVTAGVYEQFF
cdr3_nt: TGTGCCAGCAGCCAAGATGTCACGGCGGGGGTGTATGAGCAGTTCTTC

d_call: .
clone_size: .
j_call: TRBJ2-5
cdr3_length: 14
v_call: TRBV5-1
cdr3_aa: CASSGTSRGETQYF
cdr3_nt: TGCGCCAGCAGCGGCACCTCGAGGGGGGAGACCCAGTACTTC

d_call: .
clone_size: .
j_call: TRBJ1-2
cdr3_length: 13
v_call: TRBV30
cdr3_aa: CAWSAGGGSGYTF
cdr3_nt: TGTGCCTGGAGTGCGGGTGGGGGCAGTGGCTACACCTTC

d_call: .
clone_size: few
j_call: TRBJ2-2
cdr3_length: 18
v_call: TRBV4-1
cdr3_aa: CASSQEVVRSSNTGELFF
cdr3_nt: TGCGCCAGCAGCCAAGAAGTCGTCCGATCGTCGAACACCGGGGAGCTGTTTTTT

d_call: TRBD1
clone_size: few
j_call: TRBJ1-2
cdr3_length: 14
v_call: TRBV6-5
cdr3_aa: CASSPGQWRDGYTF
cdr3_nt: TGTGCCAGCAGTCCGGGACAGTGGAGAGATGGCTACACCTTC

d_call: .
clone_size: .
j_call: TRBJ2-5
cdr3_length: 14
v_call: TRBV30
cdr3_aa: CAWSVSLARRPQYF
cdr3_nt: TGTGCCTGGAGTGTATCCCTAGCTCGGAGACCTCAGTACTTC

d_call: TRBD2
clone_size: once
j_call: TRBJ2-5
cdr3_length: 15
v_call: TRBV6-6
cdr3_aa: CASSYRRTSPETQYF
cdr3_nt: TGTGCCAGCAGTTATCGAAGGACTAGTCCGGAGACCCAGTACTTC

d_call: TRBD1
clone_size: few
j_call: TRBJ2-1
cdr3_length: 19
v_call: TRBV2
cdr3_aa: CAIGVGRGQVGGFYNEQFF
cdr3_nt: TGTGCCATCGGAGTTGGCAGGGGACAGGTGGGAGGCTTTTACAATGAGCAGTTCTTC

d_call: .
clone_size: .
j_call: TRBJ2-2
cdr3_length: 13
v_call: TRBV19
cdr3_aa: CASYQPNTGELFF
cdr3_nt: TGTGCCAGTTACCAGCCCAACACCGGGGAGCTGTTTTTT

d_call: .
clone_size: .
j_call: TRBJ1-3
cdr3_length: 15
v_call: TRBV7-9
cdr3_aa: CASSLFSRSGNTIYF
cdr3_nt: TGTGCCAGCAGCTTATTCTCCCGATCTGGAAACACCATATATTTT

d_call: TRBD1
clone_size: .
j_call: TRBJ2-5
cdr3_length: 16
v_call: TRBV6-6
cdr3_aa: CASSRAGTGGSETQYF
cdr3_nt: TGTGCCAGCAGTAGAGCCGGGACAGGGGGCTCTGAGACCCAGTACTTC

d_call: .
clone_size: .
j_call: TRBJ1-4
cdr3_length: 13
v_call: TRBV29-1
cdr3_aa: CSAGRDRQEKLFF
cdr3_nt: TGCAGCGCCGGAAGGGACCGCCAGGAAAAACTGTTTTTT

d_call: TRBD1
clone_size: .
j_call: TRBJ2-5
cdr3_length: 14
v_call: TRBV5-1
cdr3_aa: CASSVGTDQETQYF
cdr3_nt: TGCGCCAGCAGCGTCGGGACAGACCAAGAGACCCAGTACTTC

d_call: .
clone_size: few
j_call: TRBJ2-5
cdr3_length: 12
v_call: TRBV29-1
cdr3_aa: CSVSGRQETQYF
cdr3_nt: TGCAGCGTTTCGGGTCGCCAAGAGACCCAGTACTTC

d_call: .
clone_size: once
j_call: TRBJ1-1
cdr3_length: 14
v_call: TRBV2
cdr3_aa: CASSDAVRYTEAFF
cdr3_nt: TGTGCCAGCAGTGACGCCGTTAGGTACACTGAAGCTTTCTTT

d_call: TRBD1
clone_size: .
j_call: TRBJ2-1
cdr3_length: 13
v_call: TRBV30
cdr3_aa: CACSGGPYNEQFF
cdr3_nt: TGTGCCTGCTCAGGGGGCCCCTACAATGAGCAGTTCTTC

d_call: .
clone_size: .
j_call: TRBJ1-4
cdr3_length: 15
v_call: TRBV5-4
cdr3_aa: CASSLSPATNEKLFF
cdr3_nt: TGTGCCAGCAGCTTGTCACCAGCAACTAATGAAAAACTGTTTTTT

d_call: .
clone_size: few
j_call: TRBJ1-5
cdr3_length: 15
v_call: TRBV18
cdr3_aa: CASSPPPEYNQPQHF
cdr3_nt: TGTGCCAGCTCACCACCGCCAGAATACAATCAGCCCCAGCATTTT

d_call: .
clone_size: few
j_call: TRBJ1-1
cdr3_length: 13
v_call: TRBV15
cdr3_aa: CATSREDHPEAFF
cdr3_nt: TGTGCCACCAGCAGAGAAGACCACCCTGAAGCTTTCTTT